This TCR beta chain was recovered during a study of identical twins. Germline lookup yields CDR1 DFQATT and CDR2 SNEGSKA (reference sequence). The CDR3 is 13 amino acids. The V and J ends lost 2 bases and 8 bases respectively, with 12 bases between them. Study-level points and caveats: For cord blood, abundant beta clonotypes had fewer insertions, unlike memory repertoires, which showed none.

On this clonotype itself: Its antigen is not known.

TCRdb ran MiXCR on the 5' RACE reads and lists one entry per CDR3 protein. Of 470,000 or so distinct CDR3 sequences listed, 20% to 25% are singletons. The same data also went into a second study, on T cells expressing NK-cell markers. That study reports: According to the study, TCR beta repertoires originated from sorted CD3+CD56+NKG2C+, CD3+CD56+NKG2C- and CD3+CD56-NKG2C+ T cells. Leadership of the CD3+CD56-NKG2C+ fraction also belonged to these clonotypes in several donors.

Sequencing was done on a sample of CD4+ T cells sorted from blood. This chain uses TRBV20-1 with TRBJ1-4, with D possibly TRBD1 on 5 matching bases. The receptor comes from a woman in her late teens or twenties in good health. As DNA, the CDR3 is TGCAGTGCTAGACCCGGGGGGAGCGAAAAACTGTTTTTT. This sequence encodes CSARPGGSEKLFF.